Listed here is a single TCR beta chain. This record belongs to a study of T cell changes during pregnancy in multiple sclerosis. Clones were read by immunoSEQ multiplex PCR, and TCRdb kept only the in-frame ones, dropping some. The sample has 75,000 to 95,000 clones; about 89% are singletons. CDR1 SEHNR and CDR2 FQNEAQ come from the germline V gene (reference sequence). This CDR3 has 14 residues. Trimming cost V 5 bases and J 5 bases, with 15 bases left between them. The TCR comes from a female donor in good health, enrolled as a control in a pregnancy study. Sequencing used peripheral blood, obtained in the first trimester of pregnancy. The rearrangement links TRBV7-9 to TRBJ1-2; D is unresolved. The DNA of the CDR3 is TGTGCCAGCAGCCAAAGCGGCCCAGGATATGGCTACACCTTC. Translation gives CASSQSGPGYGYTF.